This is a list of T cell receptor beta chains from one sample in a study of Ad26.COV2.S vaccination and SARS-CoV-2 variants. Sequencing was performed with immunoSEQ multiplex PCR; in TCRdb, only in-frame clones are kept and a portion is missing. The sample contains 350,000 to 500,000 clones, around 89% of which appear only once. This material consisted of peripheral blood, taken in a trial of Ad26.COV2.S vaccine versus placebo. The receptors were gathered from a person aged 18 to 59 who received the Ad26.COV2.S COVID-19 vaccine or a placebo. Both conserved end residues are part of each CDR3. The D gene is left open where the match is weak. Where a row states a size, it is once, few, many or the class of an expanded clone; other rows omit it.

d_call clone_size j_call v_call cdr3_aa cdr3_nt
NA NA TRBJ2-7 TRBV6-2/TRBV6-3 CASSRDSYEQYF TGTGCCAGCAGTAGGGACTCCTACGAGCAGTACTTC
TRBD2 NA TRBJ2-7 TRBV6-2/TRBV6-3 CASSYSLLAGNYEQYF TGTGCCAGCAGTTACTCGTTGCTAGCGGGGAACTACGAGCAGTACTTC
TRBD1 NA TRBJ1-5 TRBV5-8 CASRRDSLNQPQHF TGTGCCAGCAGGAGGGACAGCTTAAATCAGCCCCAGCATTTT
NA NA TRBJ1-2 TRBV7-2 CASSLGSSRHSNYGYTF TGTGCCAGCAGCTTAGGGTCGTCTCGACATTCTAACTATGGCTACACCTTC
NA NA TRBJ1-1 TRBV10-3 CAISDRKGARANTEAFF TGTGCCATCAGTGATAGGAAAGGAGCCCGGGCCAACACTGAAGCTTTCTTT
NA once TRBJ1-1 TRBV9 CASSAVENTEAFF TGTGCCAGCAGCGCTGTTGAGAACACTGAAGCTTTCTTT
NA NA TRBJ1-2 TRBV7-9 CASSKKLGGIGYGYTF TGTGCCAGCAGCAAAAAACTAGGGGGAATTGGATATGGCTACACCTTC
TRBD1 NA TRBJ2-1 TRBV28 CASSLIGSGGRNEQFF TGTGCCAGCAGTTTAATTGGGTCAGGGGGAAGGAATGAGCAGTTCTTC
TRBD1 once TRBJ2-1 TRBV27 CASSLGQGYNEQFF TGTGCCAGCAGTTTAGGACAGGGTTACAATGAGCAGTTCTTC
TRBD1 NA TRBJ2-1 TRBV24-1 CATSDLGQGNYNEQFF TGTGCCACCAGTGATTTGGGACAGGGAAACTACAATGAGCAGTTCTTC
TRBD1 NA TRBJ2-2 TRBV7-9 CASSPADRANTGELFF TGTGCCAGCAGCCCGGCCGACAGGGCGAACACCGGGGAGCTGTTTTTT
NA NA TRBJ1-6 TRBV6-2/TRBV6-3 CASSYSTQGGSPLHF TGTGCCAGCAGTTACTCGACACAGGGCGGTTCACCCCTCCACTTT
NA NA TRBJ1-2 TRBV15 CATSPYREVGYTF TGTGCCACCAGCCCTTATAGAGAGGTCGGCTACACCTTC
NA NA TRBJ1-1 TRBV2 CASREFGEDDTEAFF TGTGCCAGCAGAGAATTCGGAGAAGACGACACTGAAGCTTTCTTT
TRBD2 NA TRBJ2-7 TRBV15 CATKLAGGSEQYF TGTGCCACCAAACTAGCGGGGGGGAGCGAGCAGTACTTC
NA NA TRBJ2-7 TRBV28 CASSQVVLKGPLYEQYF TGTGCCAGCAGTCAAGTTGTCCTCAAGGGGCCCCTCTACGAGCAGTACTTC
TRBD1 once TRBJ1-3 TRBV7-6 CASSSLTGAGNTIYF TGTGCCAGCAGCTCCTTGACAGGGGCTGGAAACACCATATATTTT
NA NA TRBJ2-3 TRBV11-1 CASSPWGPPDTQYF TGTGCCAGCAGCCCCTGGGGTCCCCCAGATACGCAGTATTTT
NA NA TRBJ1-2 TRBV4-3 CASSQDSSGLGYTF TGCGCCAGCAGCCAAGATTCATCAGGGTTGGGCTACACCTTC
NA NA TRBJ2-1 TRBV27 CASSRGGPYNEQFF TGTGCCAGCAGCCGCGGGGGCCCATACAATGAGCAGTTCTTC
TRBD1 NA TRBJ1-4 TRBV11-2 CASSLSGTGGVIEKLFF TGTGCCAGCAGCTTAAGCGGAACAGGGGGCGTTATTGAAAAACTGTTTTTT
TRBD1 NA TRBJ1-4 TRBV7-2 CASSFDRGQIEKLFF TGTGCCAGCAGCTTTGACAGGGGGCAGATTGAAAAACTGTTTTTT
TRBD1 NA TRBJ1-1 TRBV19 CASSIRAGGRGSGTEAFF TGTGCCAGTAGTATACGAGCAGGGGGCCGAGGTTCGGGCACTGAAGCTTTCTTT
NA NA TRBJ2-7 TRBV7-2 CASSLASRAYEQYF TGTGCCAGCAGCTTAGCCAGCAGGGCTTACGAGCAGTACTTC
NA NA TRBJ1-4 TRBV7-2 CASSPYKGDVEKLFF TGTGCCAGCAGCCCATACAAGGGGGACGTTGAAAAACTGTTTTTT